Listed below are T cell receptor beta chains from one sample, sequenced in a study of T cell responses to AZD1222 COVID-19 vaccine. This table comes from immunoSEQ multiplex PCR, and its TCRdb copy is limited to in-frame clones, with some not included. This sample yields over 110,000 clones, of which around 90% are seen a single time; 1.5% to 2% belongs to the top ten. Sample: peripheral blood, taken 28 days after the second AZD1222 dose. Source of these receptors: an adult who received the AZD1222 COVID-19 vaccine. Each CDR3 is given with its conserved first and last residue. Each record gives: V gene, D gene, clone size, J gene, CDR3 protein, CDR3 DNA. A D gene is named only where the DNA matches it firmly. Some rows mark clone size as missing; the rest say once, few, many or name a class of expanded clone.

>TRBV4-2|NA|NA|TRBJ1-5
CASSLREGDDQPQHF
TGTGCCAGCAGCCTCCGGGAGGGGGATGATCAGCCCCAGCATTTT
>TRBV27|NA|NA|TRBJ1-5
CASSPKDRRANQPQHF
TGTGCCAGCAGTCCCAAGGATCGAAGGGCCAATCAGCCCCAGCATTTT
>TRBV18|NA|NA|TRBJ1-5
CASSPGPGEGKPQHF
TGTGCCAGCTCACCAGGACCAGGAGAGGGGAAGCCCCAGCATTTT
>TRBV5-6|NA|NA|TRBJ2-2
CASSLGQSNTGELFF
TGTGCCAGCAGCTTAGGACAGTCGAACACCGGGGAGCTGTTTTTT
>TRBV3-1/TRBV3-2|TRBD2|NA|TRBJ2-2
CASSRLSGRGTGELFF
TGTGCCAGCAGCCGACTGAGCGGGAGAGGTACCGGGGAGCTGTTTTTT
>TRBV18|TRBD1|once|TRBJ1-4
CASSPAGQVNEKLFF
TGTGCCAGCTCCCCTGCGGGACAGGTTAATGAAAAACTGTTTTTT
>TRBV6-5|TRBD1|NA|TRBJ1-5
CASSTQGARQPQHF
TGTGCCAGCAGTACACAGGGGGCGCGTCAGCCCCAGCATTTT
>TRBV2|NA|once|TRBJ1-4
CASSVAEKLFF
TGTGCCAGCAGTGTAGCCGAAAAACTGTTTTTT
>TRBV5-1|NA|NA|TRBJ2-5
CASSLYGQETQYF
TGCGCCAGCAGCTTGTACGGCCAAGAGACCCAGTACTTC
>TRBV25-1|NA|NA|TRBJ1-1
CASSGVNTEAFF
TGTGCCAGCAGTGGAGTGAACACTGAAGCTTTCTTT
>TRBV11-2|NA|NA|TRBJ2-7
CASSPGTGPYEQYF
TGTGCCAGCAGCCCGGGGACGGGTCCCTACGAGCAGTACTTC
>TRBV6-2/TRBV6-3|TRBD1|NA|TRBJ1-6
CASSYIDRGNSPLHF
TGTGCCAGCAGTTATATCGACAGGGGGAATTCACCCCTCCACTTT
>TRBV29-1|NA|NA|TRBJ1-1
CSVRTAGNTEAFF
TGCAGCGTACGGACGGCGGGGAACACTGAAGCTTTCTTT
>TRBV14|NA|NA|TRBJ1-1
CASSQLENTEAFF
TGTGCCAGCAGCCAATTGGAGAACACTGAAGCTTTCTTT
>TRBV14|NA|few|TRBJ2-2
CASSKQDTGELFF
TGTGCCAGCAGCAAACAGGACACCGGGGAGCTGTTTTTT
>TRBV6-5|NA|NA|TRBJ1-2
CASSYSWGYGYTF
TGTGCCAGCAGTTACTCGTGGGGATATGGCTACACCTTC
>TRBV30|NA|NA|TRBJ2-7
CAWGRNEQYF
TGTGCCTGGGGCAGGAACGAGCAGTACTTC
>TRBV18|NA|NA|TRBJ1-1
CASAGDRNTEAFF
TGTGCCAGCGCAGGGGACCGGAACACTGAAGCTTTCTTT
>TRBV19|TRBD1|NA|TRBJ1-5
CASSPRDRANQPQHF
TGTGCCAGTAGTCCCCGGGACAGGGCCAATCAGCCCCAGCATTTT
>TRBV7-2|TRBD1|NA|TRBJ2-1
CASSLPRTGGDEQFF
TGTGCCAGCAGCTTACCCCGGACAGGGGGCGATGAGCAGTTCTTC
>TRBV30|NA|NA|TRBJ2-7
CAWSVLGSSYEQYF
TGTGCCTGGAGTGTACTGGGGAGCTCCTACGAGCAGTACTTC
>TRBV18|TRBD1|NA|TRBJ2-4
CASSRGQGRDQNIQYF
TGTGCCAGCTCACGAGGACAGGGCAGGGATCAAAACATTCAGTACTTC
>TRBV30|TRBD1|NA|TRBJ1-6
CAYSGTGNSPLHF
TGTGCCTATTCGGGGACAGGGAATTCACCCCTCCACTTT
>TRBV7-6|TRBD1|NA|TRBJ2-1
CASSSPTTGAYNEQFF
TGTGCCAGCAGCTCCCCCACAACAGGGGCCTACAATGAGCAGTTCTTC
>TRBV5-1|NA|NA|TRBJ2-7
CASSPWVGEEQYF
TGCGCCAGCAGCCCCTGGGTGGGGGAAGAGCAGTACTTC
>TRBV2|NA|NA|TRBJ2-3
CASSPRLATGTDTQYF
TGTGCCAGCAGCCCAAGGCTAGCGACGGGCACAGATACGCAGTATTTT
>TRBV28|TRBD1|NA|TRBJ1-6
CASSSGSSQGKPLHF
TGTGCCAGCAGTTCCGGATCTTCACAGGGGAAGCCCCTCCACTTT
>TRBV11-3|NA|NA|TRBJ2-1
CASSKDAGFEQFF
TGTGCCAGCAGCAAAGACGCAGGGTTTGAGCAGTTCTTC
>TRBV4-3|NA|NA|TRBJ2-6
CASSQERGSGANVLTF
TGCGCCAGCAGCCAAGAGAGGGGCTCTGGGGCCAACGTCCTGACTTTC
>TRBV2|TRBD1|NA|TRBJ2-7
CASKTGGSYEQYF
TGTGCCAGCAAAACAGGGGGCTCCTACGAGCAGTACTTC
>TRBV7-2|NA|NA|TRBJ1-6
CASSPRLSGSPLHF
TGTGCCAGCAGCCCTCGACTGAGTGGGTCACCCCTCCACTTT
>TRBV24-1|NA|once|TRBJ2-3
CATSETKTADTQYF
TGTGCCACCAGTGAAACAAAGACTGCAGATACGCAGTATTTT
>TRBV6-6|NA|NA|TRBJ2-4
CASSYLLPGTKNIQYF
TGTGCCAGCAGTTACCTTCTTCCAGGGACCAAAAACATTCAGTACTTC
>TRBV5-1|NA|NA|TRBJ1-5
CASSLSAAEDNQPQHF
TGCGCCAGCAGCTTGAGTGCGGCTGAGGATAATCAGCCCCAGCATTTT
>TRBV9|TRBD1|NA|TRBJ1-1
CASSGTGGTEAFF
TGTGCCAGCAGCGGAACAGGGGGCACTGAAGCTTTCTTT
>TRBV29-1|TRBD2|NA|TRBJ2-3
CSVETSGRASDTQYF
TGCAGCGTTGAAACTAGCGGGAGGGCCTCAGATACGCAGTATTTT
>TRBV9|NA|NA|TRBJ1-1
CASSADRLNTEAFF
TGTGCCAGCAGTGCCGACAGACTGAACACTGAAGCTTTCTTT
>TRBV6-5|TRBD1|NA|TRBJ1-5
CASTLTGGGNQPQHF
TGTGCCAGCACCTTGACAGGGGGCGGCAATCAGCCCCAGCATTTT
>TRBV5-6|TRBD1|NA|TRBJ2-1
CASAGQGALGNEQFF
TGTGCCAGCGCGGGACAGGGGGCCCTGGGGAATGAGCAGTTCTTC
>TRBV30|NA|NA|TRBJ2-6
CAWGTSGANVLTF
TGTGCCTGGGGGACCTCTGGGGCCAACGTCCTGACTTTC
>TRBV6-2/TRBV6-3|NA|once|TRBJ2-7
CASSASSYEQYF
TGTGCCAGCAGTGCCAGCTCCTACGAGCAGTACTTC
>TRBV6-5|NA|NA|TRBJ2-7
CASSLQNRGFYEQYF
TGTGCCAGCAGCCTCCAGAACAGAGGTTTTTACGAGCAGTACTTC
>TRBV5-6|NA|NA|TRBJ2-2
CASGYSGGEF
TGTGCCAGCGGTTACTCGGGGGGCGAGTTT
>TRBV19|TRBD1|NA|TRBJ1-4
CASKPGTGGNEKLFF
TGTGCCAGTAAACCCGGGACAGGGGGTAATGAAAAACTGTTTTTT
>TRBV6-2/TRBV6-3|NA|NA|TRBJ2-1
CASSSLDLRQGYNEQFF
TGTGCCAGCAGTTCCCTAGACTTGCGGCAGGGCTACAATGAGCAGTTCTTC
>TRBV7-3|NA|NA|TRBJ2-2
CASSLNTGANTGELFF
TGTGCCAGCAGCTTAAACACGGGGGCGAACACCGGGGAGCTGTTTTTT
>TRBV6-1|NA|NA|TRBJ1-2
CASSEGRATDSF
TGTGCCAGCAGTGAGGGCAGGGCTACCGACAGCTTC
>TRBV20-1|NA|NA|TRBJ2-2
CSARESGELFF
TGCAGTGCTAGAGAAAGCGGGGAGCTGTTTTTT
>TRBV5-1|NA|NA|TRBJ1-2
CASSLGRALSGYTF
TGCGCCAGCAGCTTGGGCAGGGCCTTATCAGGCTACACCTTC
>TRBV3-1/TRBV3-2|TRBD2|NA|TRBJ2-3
CASSRRGGRTDTQYF
TGTGCCAGCAGCCGGCGGGGGGGCCGCACAGATACGCAGTATTTT
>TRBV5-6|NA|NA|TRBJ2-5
CASSLLRQETQYF
TGTGCCAGCAGCTTGTTGAGACAAGAGACCCAGTACTTC
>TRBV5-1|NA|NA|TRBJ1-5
CASSPQGDSNQPQHF
TGCGCCAGCAGCCCACAAGGGGATAGCAATCAGCCCCAGCATTTT
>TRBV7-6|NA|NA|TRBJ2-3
CASSPVLGGGLTDTQYF
TGTGCCAGCAGCCCCGTTTTGGGAGGCGGGCTTACAGATACGCAGTATTTT
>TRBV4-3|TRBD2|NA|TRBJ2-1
CASSQDRTSGSMNEQFF
TGCGCCAGCAGCCAAGATCGTACTAGCGGGAGTATGAATGAGCAGTTCTTC
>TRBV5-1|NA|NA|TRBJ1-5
CASSAYSNQPQHF
TGCGCCAGCAGCGCCTATAGCAATCAGCCCCAGCATTTT